This T cell receptor beta chain originates from a study of blood T cell repertoires in COVID-19 (dated by TCRdb to 2018 to 2020). About the study as a whole: Samples from collaborators originated in the United States, Italy and Spain and spanned both the acute and convalescent phases of COVID-19. The material from the prospective study consisted of cDNA or gDNA derived from T cells, B-cell-depleted T cells, or PBMCs. Deeply sampled blood TCRbeta repertoires from subjects exposed to, actively infected with, or recovered from COVID-19 were included in the dataset. The repertoires were released in a freely available public database intended as a resource for research on the immune response to SARS-CoV-2. Samples came from the ongoing ImmuneRACE study (first 160 participants) plus 1,254 subjects from 6 global collaborators. The sample metadata nearly always contained a de-identified subject ID, COVID-19 status, age in years and sex. HLA class I and class II types, where available, came from metadata supplied by the sample provider rather than from assay-based typing.

Points on this clone: Its antigen remains undetermined. Base qualities are not at hand, and no much larger clone is one base apart.

The collaborating institutions used their own protocols to collect whole blood in K2EDTA tubes. For TCRbeta analysis, collaborator samples were shipped as frozen whole blood, as isolated PBMCs, or as DNA extracted from either sample type. Trimming removed 5 bases from V and 1 base from J, leaving 14 bases between the germline ends. CDR1 is given as SNHLY and CDR2 as FYNNEI, both from the germline V gene. Measured from the cysteine to the phenylalanine, the CDR3 is 15 residues long. Only the CDR3 portion is preserved as DNA: 45 bases, with reading frame beginning at the first base. TCRbeta CDR3 regions were amplified from genomic DNA by means of the immunoSEQ Assay, a bias-controlled multiplex PCR. The authors' pipeline ran thus. Nucleated cell counts per sample were estimated from amplification of reference gene primers within the assay. Sequence reads were collapsed and filtered to measure the absolute abundance of every unique TCRbeta CDR3 rearrangement. For each sample, productive Simpson clonality was calculated as the square root of Simpson's diversity index across productive rearrangements. TCRdb provides this immuneACCESS table in a form limited to in-frame rearrangements. Some clones are lacking; in checked studies, under half of them reflect an unresolved V gene, and why the rest are absent is not known. The DNA was the basis for D and trimming; V, J and clone size are from that table. The table for this sample lists 100,000 to 150,000 clones; around nine tenths of them were counted only once. The ten largest clones add up to approximately 1.1% of the sample.

The full study reports these points: The amount of clinical and demographic metadata varied by source and participant and was provided uncurated.

The chain joins TRBV2 to TRBJ2-5; TRBD2 is perhaps the D gene, given 6 matching bases. The receptor was derived from a woman at least 80 years old with acute or convalescent COVID-19. The sequencing input was peripheral blood. At the DNA level, the sequence is TGTGCCAGCAGTCTTGGGGGAGCGGGCCAAGAGACCCAGTACTTC. It encodes CASSLGGAGQETQYF.